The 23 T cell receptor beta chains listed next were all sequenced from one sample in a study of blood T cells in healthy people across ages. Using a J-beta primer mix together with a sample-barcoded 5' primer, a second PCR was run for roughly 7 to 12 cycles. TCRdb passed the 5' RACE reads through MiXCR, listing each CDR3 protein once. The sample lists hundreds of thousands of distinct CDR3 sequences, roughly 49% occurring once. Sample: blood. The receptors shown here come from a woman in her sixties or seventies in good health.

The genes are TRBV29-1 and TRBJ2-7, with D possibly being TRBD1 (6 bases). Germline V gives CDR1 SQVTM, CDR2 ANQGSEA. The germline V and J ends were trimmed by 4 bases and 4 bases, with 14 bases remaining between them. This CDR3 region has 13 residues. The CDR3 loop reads CSVVTGYGYEQYF. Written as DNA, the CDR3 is TGCAGCGTTGTTACAGGGTATGGATACGAGCAGTACTTC.

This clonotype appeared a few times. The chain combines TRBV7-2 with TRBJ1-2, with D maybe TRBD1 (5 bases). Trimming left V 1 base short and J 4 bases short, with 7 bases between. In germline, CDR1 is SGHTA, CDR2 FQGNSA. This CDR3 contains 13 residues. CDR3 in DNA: TGTGCCAGCAGCTTAGAGCAGGGCTATGGCTACACCTTC. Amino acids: CASSLEQGYGYTF.

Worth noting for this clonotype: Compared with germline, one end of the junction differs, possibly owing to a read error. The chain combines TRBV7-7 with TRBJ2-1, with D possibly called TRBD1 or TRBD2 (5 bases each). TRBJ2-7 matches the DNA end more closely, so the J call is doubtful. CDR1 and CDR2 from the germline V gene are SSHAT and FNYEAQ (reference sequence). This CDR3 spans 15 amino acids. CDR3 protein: CASSLGTGSYNEQYF. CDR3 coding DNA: TGTGCTAGCAGCTTAGGGACGGGGTCCTACAATGAGCAGTACTTC.

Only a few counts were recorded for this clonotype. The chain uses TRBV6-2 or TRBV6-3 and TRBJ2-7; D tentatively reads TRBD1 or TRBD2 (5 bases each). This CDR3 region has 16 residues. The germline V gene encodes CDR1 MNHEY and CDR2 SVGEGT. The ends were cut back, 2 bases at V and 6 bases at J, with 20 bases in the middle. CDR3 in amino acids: CASSYDPLEGRGEQYF. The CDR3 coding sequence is TGTGCCAGCAGTTACGACCCACTAGAGGGGCGAGGCGAGCAGTACTTC.

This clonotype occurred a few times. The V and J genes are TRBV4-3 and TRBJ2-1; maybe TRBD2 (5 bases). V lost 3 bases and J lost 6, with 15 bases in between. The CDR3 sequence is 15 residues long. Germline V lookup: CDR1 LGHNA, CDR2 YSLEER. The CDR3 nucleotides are TGCGCCAGCAGCCACCTCGAGGGCCTCGGCAATGAGCAGTTCTTC. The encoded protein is CASSHLEGLGNEQFF.

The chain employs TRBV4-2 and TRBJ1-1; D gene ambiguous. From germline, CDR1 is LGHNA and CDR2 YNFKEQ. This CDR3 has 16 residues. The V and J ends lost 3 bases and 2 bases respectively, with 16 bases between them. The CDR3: CASSHPPWADNTEAFF. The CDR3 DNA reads TGTGCCAGCAGCCACCCCCCGTGGGCAGATAACACTGAAGCTTTCTTT.

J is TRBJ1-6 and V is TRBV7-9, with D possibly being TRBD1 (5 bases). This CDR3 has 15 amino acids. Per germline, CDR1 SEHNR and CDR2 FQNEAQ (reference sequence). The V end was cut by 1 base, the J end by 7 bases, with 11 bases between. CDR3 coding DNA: TGTGCCAGCAGCTTAGAACGCCGACAGAATTCACCCCTCCACTTT. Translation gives CASSLERRQNSPLHF.

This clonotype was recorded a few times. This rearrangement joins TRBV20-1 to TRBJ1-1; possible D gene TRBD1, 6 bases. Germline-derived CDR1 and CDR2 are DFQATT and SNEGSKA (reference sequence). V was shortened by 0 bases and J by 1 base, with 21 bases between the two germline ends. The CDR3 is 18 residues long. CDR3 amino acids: CSARDEFQGTKGNTEAFF. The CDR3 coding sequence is TGCAGTGCTAGAGATGAATTTCAGGGGACTAAGGGGAACACTGAAGCTTTCTTT.

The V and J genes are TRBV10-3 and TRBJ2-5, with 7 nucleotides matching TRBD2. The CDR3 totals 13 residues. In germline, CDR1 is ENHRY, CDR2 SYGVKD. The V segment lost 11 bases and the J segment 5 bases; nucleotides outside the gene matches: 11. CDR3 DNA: TGTGCCTCCCAAAGCGGGATAGATGAGACCCAGTACTTC. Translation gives CASQSGIDETQYF.

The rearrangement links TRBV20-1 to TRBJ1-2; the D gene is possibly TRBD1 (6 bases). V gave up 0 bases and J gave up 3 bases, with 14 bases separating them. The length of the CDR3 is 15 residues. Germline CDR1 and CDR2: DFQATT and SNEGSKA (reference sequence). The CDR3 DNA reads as TGCAGTGCTAGAGATGTTGCCAGGGGCGACTATGGCTACACCTTC. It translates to CSARDVARGDYGYTF.

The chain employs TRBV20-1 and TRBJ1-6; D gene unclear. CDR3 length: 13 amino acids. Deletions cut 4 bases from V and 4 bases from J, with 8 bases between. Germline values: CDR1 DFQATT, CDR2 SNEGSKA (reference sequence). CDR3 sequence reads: CSAIASYNSPLHF. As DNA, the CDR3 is TGCAGTGCTATCGCCAGTTATAATTCACCCCTCCACTTT.

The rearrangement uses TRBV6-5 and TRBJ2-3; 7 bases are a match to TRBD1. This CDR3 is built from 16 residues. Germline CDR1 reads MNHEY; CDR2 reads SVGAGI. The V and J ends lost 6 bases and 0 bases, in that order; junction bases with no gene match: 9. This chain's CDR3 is CASRTSGTVSTDTQYF. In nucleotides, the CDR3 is TGTGCCAGCAGAACCTCCGGGACAGTTAGCACAGATACGCAGTATTTT.

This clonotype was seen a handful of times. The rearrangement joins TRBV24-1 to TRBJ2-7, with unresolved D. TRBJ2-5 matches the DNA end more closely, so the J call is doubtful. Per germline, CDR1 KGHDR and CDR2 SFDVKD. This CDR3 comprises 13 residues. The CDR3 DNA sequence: TGTGCCACCAGTGACGTCGGGTGGGAGACCCAGTACTTC. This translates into CATSDVGWETQYF.

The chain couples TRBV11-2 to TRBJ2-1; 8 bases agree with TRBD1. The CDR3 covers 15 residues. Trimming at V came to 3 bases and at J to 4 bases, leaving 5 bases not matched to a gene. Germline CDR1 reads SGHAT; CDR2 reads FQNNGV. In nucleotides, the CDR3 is TGTGCCAGCAGCTTGCCAGGGGGCGCTTACAATGAGCAGTTCTTC. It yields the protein CASSLPGGAYNEQFF.

As DNA, the CDR3 is TGTGCCAGCAGTTCCTCCGGGACAGGCTTTGGCTACACCTTC. It specifies CASSSSGTGFGYTF. V usage is TRBV27 and J usage is TRBJ1-2; 8 bases line up with TRBD1. Trimming took 4 bases from V and 7 from J; bases not matched to a gene: 8. The germline V gene encodes CDR1 MNHEY and CDR2 SMNVEV (reference sequence). The CDR3 has 14 residues.

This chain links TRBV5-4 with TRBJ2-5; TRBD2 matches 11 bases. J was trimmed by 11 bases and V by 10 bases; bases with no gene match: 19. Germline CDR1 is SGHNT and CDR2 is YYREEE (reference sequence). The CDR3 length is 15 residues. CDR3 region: CAGSQTSGSWNEQYF. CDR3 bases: TGTGCCGGCTCTCAAACTAGCGGGAGTTGGAATGAGCAGTACTTC.

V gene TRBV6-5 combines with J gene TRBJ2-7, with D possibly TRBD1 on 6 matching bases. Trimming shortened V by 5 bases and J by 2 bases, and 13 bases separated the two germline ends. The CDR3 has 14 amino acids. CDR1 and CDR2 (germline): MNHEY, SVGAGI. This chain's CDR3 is CASSRAGTTYEQYF. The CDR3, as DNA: TGTGCCAGCAGTCGTGCCGGGACAACCTACGAGCAGTACTTC.

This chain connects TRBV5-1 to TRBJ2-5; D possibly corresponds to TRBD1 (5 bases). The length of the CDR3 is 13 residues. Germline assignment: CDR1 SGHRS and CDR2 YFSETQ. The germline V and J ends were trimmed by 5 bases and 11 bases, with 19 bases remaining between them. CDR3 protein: CASRDNSYNEQYF. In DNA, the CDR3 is TGCGCCAGCAGGGACAACTCCTACAATGAGCAGTACTTC.

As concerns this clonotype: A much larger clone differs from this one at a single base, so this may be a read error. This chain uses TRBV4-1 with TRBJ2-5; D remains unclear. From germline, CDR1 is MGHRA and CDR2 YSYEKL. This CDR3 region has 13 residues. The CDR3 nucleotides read TGCGCCAGCAGCCCTTCGGGTCAGGAGACCCAGCACTTC. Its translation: CASSPSGQETQHF.

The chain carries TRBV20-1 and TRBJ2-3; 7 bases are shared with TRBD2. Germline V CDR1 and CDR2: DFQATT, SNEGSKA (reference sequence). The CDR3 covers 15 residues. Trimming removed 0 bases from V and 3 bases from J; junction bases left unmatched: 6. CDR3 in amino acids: CSARDPGGLTDTQYF. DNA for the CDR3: TGCAGTGCTAGAGACCCGGGGGGACTGACAGATACGCAGTATTTT.

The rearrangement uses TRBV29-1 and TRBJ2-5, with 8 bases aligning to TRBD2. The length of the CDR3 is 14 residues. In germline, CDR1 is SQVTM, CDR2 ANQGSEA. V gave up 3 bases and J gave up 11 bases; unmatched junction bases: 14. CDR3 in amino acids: CSVDLSSGYNEQYF. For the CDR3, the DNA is TGCAGCGTTGATTTGTCTAGCGGGTACAATGAGCAGTACTTC. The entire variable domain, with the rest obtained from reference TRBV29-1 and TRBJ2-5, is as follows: SAVISQKPSRDICQRGTSLTIQCQVDSQVTMMFWYRQQPGQSLTLIATANQGSEATYESGFVIDKFPISRPNLTFSTLTVSNMSPEDSSIYLCSVDLSSGYNEQYFGPGTRLLVL.

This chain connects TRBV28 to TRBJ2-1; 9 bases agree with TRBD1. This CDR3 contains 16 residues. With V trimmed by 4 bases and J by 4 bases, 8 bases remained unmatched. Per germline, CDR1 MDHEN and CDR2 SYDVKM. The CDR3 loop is CASSSLGQGLYNEQFF. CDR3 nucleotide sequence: TGTGCCAGCAGTTCCTTAGGACAGGGGCTTTACAATGAGCAGTTCTTC.

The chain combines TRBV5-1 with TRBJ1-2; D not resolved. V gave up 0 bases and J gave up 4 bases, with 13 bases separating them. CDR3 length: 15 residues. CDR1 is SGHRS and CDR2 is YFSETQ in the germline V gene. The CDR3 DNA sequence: TGCGCCAGCAGCTTGGGACGGGGAACGGGCTATGGCTACACCTTC. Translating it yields CASSLGRGTGYGYTF.